This T cell receptor (beta chain) is from a study of T cell responses to AZD1222 COVID-19 vaccine (dated by TCRdb to the early 2020s). In the study overall: TCR sequencing was performed for about 250 trial participants, of whom 200 to 210 were given two doses of AZD1222 and around 26 were given two doses of MenACWY control vaccine. Trial participants were enrolled by age into subgroups of 18-55, 56-69 and 70-plus years, and roughly 160, 29 and 62 TCR-sequenced participants, respectively, were included in these subgroups.

The label giving this sample's time point can be read as: about 28 days (+/-7) after the second vaccine dose. Because spike-specific TCR depth and breadth did not differ between the two schedules, AZD1222 recipients who got a second dose at roughly 4 weeks were pooled with those who got a second dose at roughly 12 weeks. Vaccinee samples came from UK trials COV001 and COV002, including a single-blind randomized controlled phase 2/3 trial of AZD1222 (ChAdOx1 nCoV-19) in healthy adults. For TCRbeta chain sequencing, PBMC samples from trial participants were taken at day 0 and at day 28 after the second dose. A word on this clone: Its antigen has not been determined. No qualities accompany the bases; no much larger clone lies one base away.

The CDR3 regions of human TCRbeta chains were subjected to immunosequencing. On the authors' methods: Repertoire TCRs were matched against a reference library of SARS-CoV-2-specific TCRs generated with the MIRA antigen-specificity platform. Breadth meant the fraction of unique TCRs that were SARS-CoV-2-associated, whereas depth meant the fraction of total T cells that were SARS-CoV-2-associated. Using the MIRA data, each spike-specific TCR was assigned both to the spike region to which the TCR was reactive and to a CD4 or CD8 class. Log10-transformed breadth and depth values were compared by one-way ANOVA with Sidak's multiple comparisons tests. This is the immuneACCESS table as TCRdb keeps it, with only in-frame sequences that have V and J called. A part of the clones is gone; compared with another copy, unresolved V genes explain less than half, and the rest is unexplained. For V, J and clone size, that table is used; D and trimming come from the DNA. The sample table contains some 150,000 clones; only one count was recorded for 88% of them. The ten top clones hold more than 4% of the sample.

Summary of the overall study and its limitations: Vaccine-associated CD4 TCRs spanned the whole spike protein, with dominant responses in regions 160-218 and 743-854. Conclusions about previously exposed vaccinees are limited because only five to seven AZD1222 recipients were SARS-CoV-2 seropositive at baseline. The 56-69-year group was small, and its depth increase did not reach significance, likely because of low power. Because no day 14 peak-response samples were available, the repertoires could be characterized only after the peak T cell response. Most participants were white British and females outnumbered males, and the authors suggested that clonal diversity may have been underestimated. Reportedly, close to half of the unique spike-specific TCRs recognized epitopes lying outside the regions that are mutated in the B.1.351 and B.1.1.7 variants. A significant rise in spike-specific TCR breadth and depth was observed after two AZD1222 doses relative to day 0 and relative to MenACWY recipients.

This TCR came from an adult who received the AZD1222 COVID-19 vaccine. The sequences come from peripheral blood, collected 28 days after the second AZD1222 dose.

The nucleotides read TGTGCCAGCAGTCCAGCCGGGACAGGGAACGGCTACACCTTC. This yields the protein CASSPAGTGNGYTF. This chain joins TRBV3-1 (or the pseudogene TRBV3-2) to TRBJ1-2; TRBD1 matches 9 bases in the middle. There are 14 amino acids in the CDR3, from cysteine to phenylalanine inclusive. The retained sequence is limited to the CDR3, 42 bases, with the frame set at the first base. CDR1 and CDR2 (LGHDT, YNNKEL) derive from the germline V gene (reference sequence). Trimming leaves V shorter by 6 bases and J shorter by 8 bases, with the junction holding 10 bases beyond the gene matches.